This TCR beta chain was recovered during a study of blood T cell repertoires in COVID-19. On the study more broadly: Specimens from acute and convalescent COVID-19 originated in the United States, Italy and Spain.

Per the authors' pipeline: Quantification of nucleated cells was approximated via reference gene primer amplification. Some clones are missing from TCRdb's copy, which holds only in-frame ones; the method was immunoSEQ multiplex PCR. V and J calls and clone size are as listed in that table; D and trimming were resolved from the DNA. The table shows more than 150,000 clones, with roughly 90% occurring only once. The CDR3 spans 14 residues. Trimming took 5 bases from V and 5 from J; bases not matched to a gene: 8. Germline CDR1 is SGHRS and CDR2 is YFSETQ. Sequencing was performed on peripheral blood. The receptor was isolated from a man aged 40-55 years with acute or convalescent COVID-19. This chain links TRBV5-1 with TRBJ2-7, with 9 bases lining up with TRBD1. The CDR3 is CASRLRDRVHEQYF. The CDR3 DNA reads as TGCGCCAGCAGATTGCGGGACAGGGTCCACGAGCAGTACTTC.